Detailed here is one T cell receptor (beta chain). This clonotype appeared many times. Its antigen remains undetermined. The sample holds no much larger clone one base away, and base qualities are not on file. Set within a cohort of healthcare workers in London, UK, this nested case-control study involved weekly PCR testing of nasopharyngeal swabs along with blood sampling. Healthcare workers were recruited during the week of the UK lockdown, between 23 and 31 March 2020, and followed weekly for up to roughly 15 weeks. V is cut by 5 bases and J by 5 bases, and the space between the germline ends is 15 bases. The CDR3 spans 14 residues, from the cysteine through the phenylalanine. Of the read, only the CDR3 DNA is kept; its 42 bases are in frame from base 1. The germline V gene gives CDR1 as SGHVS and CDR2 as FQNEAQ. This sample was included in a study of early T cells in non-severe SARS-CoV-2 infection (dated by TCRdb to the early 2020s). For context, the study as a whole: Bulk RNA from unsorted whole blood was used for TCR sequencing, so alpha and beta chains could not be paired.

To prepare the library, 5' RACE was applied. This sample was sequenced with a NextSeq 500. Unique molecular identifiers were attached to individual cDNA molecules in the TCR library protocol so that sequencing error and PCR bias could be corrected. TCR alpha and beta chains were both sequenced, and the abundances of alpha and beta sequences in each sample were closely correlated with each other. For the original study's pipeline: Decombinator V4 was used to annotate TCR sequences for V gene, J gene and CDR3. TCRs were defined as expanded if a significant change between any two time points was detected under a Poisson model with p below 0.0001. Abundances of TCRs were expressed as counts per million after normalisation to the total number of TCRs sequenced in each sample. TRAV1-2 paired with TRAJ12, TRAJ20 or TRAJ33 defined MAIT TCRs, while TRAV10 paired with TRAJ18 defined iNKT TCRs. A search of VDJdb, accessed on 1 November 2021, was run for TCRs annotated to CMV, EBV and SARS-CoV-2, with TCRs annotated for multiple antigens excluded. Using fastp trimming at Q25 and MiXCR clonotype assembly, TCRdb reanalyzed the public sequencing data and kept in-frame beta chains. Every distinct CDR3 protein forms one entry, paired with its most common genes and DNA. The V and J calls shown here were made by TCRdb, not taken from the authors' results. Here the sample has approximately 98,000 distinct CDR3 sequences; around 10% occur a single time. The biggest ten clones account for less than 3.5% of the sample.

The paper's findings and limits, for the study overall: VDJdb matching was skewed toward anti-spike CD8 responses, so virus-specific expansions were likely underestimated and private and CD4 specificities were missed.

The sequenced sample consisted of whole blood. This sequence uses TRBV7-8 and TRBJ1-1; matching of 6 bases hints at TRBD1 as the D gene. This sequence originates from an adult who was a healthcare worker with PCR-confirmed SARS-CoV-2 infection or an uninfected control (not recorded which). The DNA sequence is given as TGTGCCAGCAGCCTCCGGGACATTAGGACTGAAGCTTTCTTT. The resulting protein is CASSLRDIRTEAFF.